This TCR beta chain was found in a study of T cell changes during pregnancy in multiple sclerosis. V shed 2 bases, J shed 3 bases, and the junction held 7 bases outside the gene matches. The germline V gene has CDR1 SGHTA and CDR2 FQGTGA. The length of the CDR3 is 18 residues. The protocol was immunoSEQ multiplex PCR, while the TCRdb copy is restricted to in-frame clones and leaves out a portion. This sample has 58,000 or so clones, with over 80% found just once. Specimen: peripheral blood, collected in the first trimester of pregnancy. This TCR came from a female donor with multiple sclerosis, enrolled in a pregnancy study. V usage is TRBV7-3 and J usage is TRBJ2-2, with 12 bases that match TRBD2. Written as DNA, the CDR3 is TGTGCCAGCAGCTTAGGGGGACTAGCGGGTCCTGACACCGGGGAGCTGTTTTTT. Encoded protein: CASSLGGLAGPDTGELFF. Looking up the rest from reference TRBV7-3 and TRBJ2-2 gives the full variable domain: GAGVSQTPSNKVTEKGKYVELRCDPISGHTALYWYRQSLGQGPEFLIYFQGTGAADDSGLPNDRFFAVRPEGSVSTLKIQRTERGDSAVYLCASSLGGLAGPDTGELFFGEGSRLTVL.